What follows are 10 T cell receptor beta chains derived from one specimen sequenced in a study of T-cell memory formation after mild COVID-19. TCRdb itself ran the 5' RACE reads through MiXCR, one entry per CDR3 protein. The sample includes a few hundred thousand distinct CDR3 sequences, approximately 27% seen only once; the top ten take roughly 14%. Sequencing was done on a sample of PBMCs or a T cell subset sorted from them (not recorded which). The source of these receptors is an adult woman who had mild COVID-19 (a few samples of this study predate the infection). Cell type and time point are not known.

This rearrangement joins TRBV6-5 to TRBJ2-1; 11 nucleotides match TRBD2. J lost 3 bases, V lost 7 bases, and 8 bases had no gene match. The CDR3 length is 16 residues. Germline CDR1 reads MNHEY; CDR2 reads SVGAGI. This CDR3 is CASKTLLAGGYNEQFF. CDR3 coding DNA: TGTGCCAGCAAAACACTTCTAGCGGGAGGCTACAATGAGCAGTTCTTC.

V usage is TRBV29-1 and J usage is TRBJ1-2; possible D gene TRBD1, 5 bases. Trimming removed 2 bases from V and 8 bases from J, with 12 bases in between. The CDR3 has 12 residues. Germline V gene sequence: CDR1 SQVTM, CDR2 ANQGSEA. CDR3 loop: CSVERQGGGYTF. Here the CDR3 DNA reads TGCAGCGTTGAACGCCAGGGAGGAGGCTACACCTTC. The full variable domain, its missing parts supplied by reference TRBV29-1 and TRBJ1-2, is SAVISQKPSRDICQRGTSLTIQCQVDSQVTMMFWYRQQPGQSLTLIATANQGSEATYESGFVIDKFPISRPNLTFSTLTVSNMSPEDSSIYLCSVERQGGGYTFGSGTRLTVV.

The rearrangement joins TRBV6-5 to TRBJ1-4; perhaps TRBD1 as D (5 bases). Germline CDR1 MNHEY, CDR2 SVGAGI. V was trimmed by 4 bases and J by 8 bases, leaving 14 bases between them. The CDR3 extends over 14 amino acids. This CDR3 is CASSLGRKREKLFF. DNA for the CDR3: TGTGCCAGCAGTTTGGGACGGAAGAGGGAAAAACTGTTTTTT.

This clonotype was counted only a few times. V gene TRBV5-1 combines with J gene TRBJ2-3; no firm D call. The CDR3 loop spans 11 amino acids. Germline values: CDR1 SGHRS, CDR2 YFSETQ. Trimming stripped 6 bases from V and 4 bases from J, with 6 bases between. For the CDR3, the DNA is TGCGCCAGCACCCATTCAGATACGCAGTATTTT. Its translation is CASTHSDTQYF. Supplemented by reference TRBV5-1 and TRBJ2-3, the full variable domain reads KAGVTQTPRYLIKTRGQQVTLSCSPISGHRSVSWYQQTPGQGLQFLFEYFSETQRNKGNFPGRFSGRQFSNSRSEMNVSTLELGDSALYLCASTHSDTQYFGPGTRLTVL.

V and J are TRBV10-3 and TRBJ2-1, with 7 nucleotides matching TRBD1. Germline V gene data show CDR1 as ENHRY and CDR2 as SYGVKD. The CDR3 loop spans 19 amino acids. The junction had 23 bases not matched to a gene; V was cut back by 6 bases and J by 6 bases. CDR3 protein: CAIRARQGESSVGFNEQFF. CDR3 sequence (DNA): TGTGCCATCAGAGCTCGACAGGGTGAATCGTCCGTGGGGTTCAATGAGCAGTTCTTC.

This chain uses TRBV12-3 or TRBV12-4 with TRBJ1-2; D not resolved. V lost 2 bases and J lost 8, with 15 bases in between. The CDR3 spans 14 residues. In DNA form, the CDR3 reads TGTGCCAGCAGTTTATCTGGCCTGGAAGGCGGCTACACCTTC. Residues: CASSLSGLEGGYTF.

The table lists this clonotype with a few counts. V gene TRBV7-9 combines with J gene TRBJ1-1; D uncertain. The CDR3 is made up of 15 amino acids. Germline CDR1 is SEHNR and CDR2 is FQNEAQ (reference sequence). The V end was cut by 0 bases, the J end by 1 base, with 9 bases between. CDR3: CASSLAEVPNTEAFF. The DNA for the CDR3 is TGTGCCAGCAGCTTAGCTGAAGTGCCGAACACTGAAGCTTTCTTT. The full variable domain, completed using reference TRBV7-9 and TRBJ1-1, is DTGVSQNPRHKITKRGQNVTFRCDPISEHNRLYWYRQTLGQGPEFLTYFQNEAQLEKSRLLSDRFSAERPKGSFSTLEIQRTEQGDSAMYLCASSLAEVPNTEAFFGQGTRLTVV.

This clonotype has just a few counts. The rearrangement links TRBV5-1 to TRBJ2-5; 9 nucleotides align to TRBD2. Germline trimming cut 3 bases from V and 4 bases from J; bases unmatched to any gene: 7. CDR1 SGHRS and CDR2 YFSETQ come from the germline V gene. This CDR3 has 15 amino acids. The CDR3 DNA is TGCGCCAGCAGCTCGCCGGGACTAGCCCCAGAGACCCAGTACTTC. Translated: CASSSPGLAPETQYF.

The chain carries TRBV5-1 and TRBJ1-2; D is possibly TRBD1 (5 bases). The CDR3 runs 13 residues. Between the trimmed V and J ends, which lost 1 base and 8 bases, there was a span of 12 bases. The germline CDR1 and CDR2 sequences are SGHRS and YFSETQ. CDR3 amino acids: CASSLIGGRGYTF. The CDR3, as DNA: TGCGCCAGCAGCTTGATCGGGGGAAGAGGCTACACCTTC.

This chain joins TRBV3-1 and TRBJ2-5; D remains ambiguous. The V gene lost 1 base and the J gene lost 5 bases, with 5 bases spanning the gap. The germline V gene encodes CDR1 LGHDT and CDR2 YNNKEL (reference sequence). This CDR3 contains 12 residues. The CDR3 DNA reads as TGTGCCAGCAGCCAAGTTATGGAGACCCAGTACTTC. Translation: CASSQVMETQYF.